The entry below describes one TCR beta chain. What it binds is not known. V lost 4 bases to trimming and J lost 4 bases, with 17 bases between them. Germline CDR1 and CDR2: SGHNT and YYREEE (reference sequence). The CDR3 has 15 residues. Sequencing used immunoSEQ multiplex PCR; TCRdb keeps in-frame clones, though not all of them. The sample lists 80,000 or so clones; approximately 90% were seen once. This specimen comes from a study of T cell responses to AZD1222 COVID-19 vaccine. Study-wide results and limits: Spike was spanned by vaccine-associated CD4 TCRs, which were dominant at 160-218 and 743-854.

This TCR was sampled from an adult who received the AZD1222 COVID-19 vaccine. The genes are TRBV5-4 and TRBJ2-5, with D perhaps given as TRBD1 or TRBD2 (5 bases each). The sequences come from peripheral blood, collected 28 days after the second AZD1222 dose. The CDR3 sequence is CASSPGRVLGETQYF. CDR3 sequence (DNA): TGTGCCAGCAGCCCGGGACGGGTCCTTGGAGAGACCCAGTACTTC.